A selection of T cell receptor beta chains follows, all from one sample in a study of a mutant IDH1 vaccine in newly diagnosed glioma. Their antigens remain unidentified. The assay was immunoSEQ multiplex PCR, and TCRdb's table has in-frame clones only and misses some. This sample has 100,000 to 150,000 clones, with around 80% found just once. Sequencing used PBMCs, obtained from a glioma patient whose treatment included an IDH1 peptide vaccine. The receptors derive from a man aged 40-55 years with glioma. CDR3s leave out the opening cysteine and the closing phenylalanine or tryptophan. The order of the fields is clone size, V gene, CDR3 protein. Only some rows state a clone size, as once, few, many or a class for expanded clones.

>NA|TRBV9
ASSVGGSSYEQY
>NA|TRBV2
ASSERGLGEKLF
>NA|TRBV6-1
ASIGQGNNSPLH
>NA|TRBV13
ASSSGSSSYNEQF
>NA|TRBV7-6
ASSLAGGSGETQY
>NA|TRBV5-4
ASSLGLAGVYEQF
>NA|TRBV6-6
ASRITDTQY
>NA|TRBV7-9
ASSLLKTNGGETQY
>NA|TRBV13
ASSSSGLYTDTQY
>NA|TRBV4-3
ASSQGQGHSYEQY
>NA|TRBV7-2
ASSLASQGSSATQY
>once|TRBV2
ASSLYGQGMF
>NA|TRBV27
ASSLSTSTDTQY
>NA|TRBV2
ASSEGLAGSYEQY
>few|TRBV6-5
ASSAYGDPNYGYT
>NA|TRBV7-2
ASSLVPSGNQPQH
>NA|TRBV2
ASSPPSPTGSYT
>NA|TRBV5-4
ASSFPGGELF
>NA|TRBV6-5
ASSYSGGRDGDTQY
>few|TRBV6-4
ASRDVRGRAF
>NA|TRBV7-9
ASSLGAGMETQY
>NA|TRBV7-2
ASSHRDTGPLYGYT
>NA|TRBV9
ASSVAWADGTDTQY
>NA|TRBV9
ASSAGSPGNIQY
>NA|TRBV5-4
ASSRGQGGTEAF
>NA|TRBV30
AWRGGTGRAETQY
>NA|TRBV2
ASSGDGSYEQY
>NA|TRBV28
ASSPPGLAHTYEQY
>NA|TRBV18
ASSPSDTQY
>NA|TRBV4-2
ASSQDLDSTDTQY
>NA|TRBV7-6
ASSLGGAGVETQY
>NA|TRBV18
ASSNVGGTDTQY
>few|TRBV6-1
ASTQRDGTNYGYT
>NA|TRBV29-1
SVEAAVYGYT
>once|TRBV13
ASSPGLAGDTGELF
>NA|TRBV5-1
ASSRAASTDTQY
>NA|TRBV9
ASSSARAGGYT
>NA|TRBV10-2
ASSVQGATSGYT
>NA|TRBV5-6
ASSPTGGDTEAF
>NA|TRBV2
ASRTGGGLKVETQY
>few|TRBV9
ASSVGTGPTDTQY
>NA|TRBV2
ASSEDSARVGWNSPLH
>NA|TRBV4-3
ASSLELTLGFSVQETQY
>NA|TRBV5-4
ASSSSTSGGSYNEQF
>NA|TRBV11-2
ASSFMPLDRAYEQY
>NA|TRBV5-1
ASSKDSVNSPLH
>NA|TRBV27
ASSWMSGGGYT
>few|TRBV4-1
ASSITGESGHEQY
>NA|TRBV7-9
ASRNLAGRGNEQF
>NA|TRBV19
ASSTQRSGTYGYT
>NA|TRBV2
ASIRAPLGEQY